One sample yielded the 7 T cell receptor beta chains listed below, sequenced in a study of CD8+CD57+ T cells in acquired aplastic anemia. TCR beta VDJ and CDR3 were profiled, and genomic DNA was the template. TCRdb re-called the reads with MiXCR, one entry per CDR3 protein. The sample contains about 81,000 distinct CDR3 sequences, 40% to 55% of which appear only once. The sequencing input was sorted CD4+, CD8+, or CD8+CD57+ T cells (not recorded which) from PBMCs. These receptors were taken from a human donor in good health, serving as a control.

The chain employs TRBV2 and TRBJ1-2, with 7 bases matching TRBD1. This CDR3 has 15 amino acids. CDR1 and CDR2 (germline): SNHLY, FYNNEI. J was trimmed by 4 bases and V by 2 bases; bases with no gene match: 7. As DNA, the CDR3 is TGTGCCAGCAGTGAATCAGTCTGGGACAGCTATGGCTACACCTTC. Its translation is CASSESVWDSYGYTF.

This clonotype was seen at least ten times. The chain couples TRBV7-6 to TRBJ2-1, with D tentatively TRBD2 (6 bases). This CDR3 contains 16 residues. V was shortened by 5 bases and J by 7 bases, with 21 bases between the two germline ends. Per germline, CDR1 SGHVS and CDR2 FNYEAQ. This chain's CDR3 is CASSSLDGGAQNEQFF. In nucleotides, the CDR3 is TGTGCCAGCAGCAGCCTGGACGGGGGAGCCCAGAATGAGCAGTTCTTC.

This clonotype was seen many times. V gene TRBV10-3 combines with J gene TRBJ2-1; 8 bases fit TRBD1. With V trimmed by 8 bases and J by 3 bases, 0 bases remained unmatched. The CDR3 is made up of 12 amino acids. Germline V gives CDR1 ENHRY, CDR2 SYGVKD. CDR3 region: CAIGQGYNEQFF. The CDR3 DNA is TGTGCCATCGGACAGGGCTACAATGAGCAGTTCTTC.

As regards this clonotype: The junction shows a germline mismatch at one end, possibly a read error. This rearrangement joins TRBV19 to TRBJ2-5; D remains ambiguous. Per germline, CDR1 LNHDA and CDR2 SQIVND (reference sequence). The CDR3 covers 15 residues. Here the CDR3 reads CASSIDLRESETQYF. The DNA for the CDR3 is TGTGCCAGTAGCATAGATCTAAGGGAATCAGAGACCCAGTACTTC.

On this clonotype: A single base separates this from a much larger clone, so it may be a read error. This rearrangement joins TRBV6-1 to TRBJ2-7; 10 nucleotides align to TRBD1. The V gene's germline CDR1 is MNHNS and CDR2 SASEGT. The CDR3 sequence is 15 residues long. The CDR3 coding sequence is TGTGCCCGCAGTAGAATCGGGACAGGGGTCGGCGAGCAGTACTTC. This gives the protein CARSRIGTGVGEQYF.

This clonotype was seen a few times. The chain recombines TRBV27 with TRBJ1-5; a weak D match, TRBD1 (5 bases). This CDR3 has 14 amino acids. Germline assignment: CDR1 MNHEY and CDR2 SMNVEV (reference sequence). V was pared by 4 bases and J by 6 bases, with 13 bases between. CDR3 residues: CASSSEGLTQPQHF. The CDR3 coding sequence is TGTGCCAGCAGTTCCGAGGGGTTGACTCAGCCCCAGCATTTT.

This clonotype was seen repeatedly, ten times or more. The chain joins TRBV11-2 to TRBJ2-7, with 13 nucleotides matching TRBD2. V lost 5 bases and J lost 5; bases outside the gene matches: 15. The CDR3 spans 18 residues. From germline, CDR1 is SGHAT and CDR2 FQNNGV. CDR3 sequence: CASSTLGLAGQTRNEQYF. The CDR3 DNA reads TGTGCCAGCAGCACCTTGGGACTAGCGGGACAAACTCGGAACGAGCAGTACTTC.